This section outlines one T cell receptor (beta chain) sequence together with its context. There are 14 residues in the CDR3. Trimming cost V 3 bases and J 4 bases, with 13 bases left between them. The germline V gene encodes CDR1 SGHDT and CDR2 YYEEEE. The data were obtained in a study of blood T cell repertoires in COVID-19. Method: immunoSEQ multiplex PCR; TCRdb's copy keeps in-frame clones and lacks some. The table records a few hundred thousand clones, roughly 85% of them present only once. The sequence was obtained from a woman aged 50 to 60 who had recovered from COVID-19. This chain joins TRBV5-6 and TRBJ1-2; a possible D gene is TRBD1 (6 bases). The sequencing sample was made of PBMCs or T cells enriched from blood (not recorded which). The CDR3 DNA follows: TGTGCCAGCAGCTCACAGGGAATTTCCTATGGCTACACCTTC. Its protein product is CASSSQGISYGYTF. The complete variable domain, with remaining parts taken from reference TRBV5-6 and TRBJ1-2, reads DAGVTQSPTHLIKTRGQQVTLRCSPKSGHDTVSWYQQALGQGPQFIFQYYEEEERQRGNFPDRFSGHQFPNYSSELNVNALLLGDSALYLCASSSQGISYGYTFGSGTRLTVV.